This T cell receptor (beta chain) was documented in a study of blood T cell repertoires in COVID-19. At the level of the study: Sites across the United States, Italy and Spain contributed samples from acute and convalescent COVID-19.

As originally analysed: Nucleated cell counts were estimated from reference gene primer amplification. TCRdb's table, derived via immunoSEQ multiplex PCR, lists solely in-frame clones and lacks some. V and J calls and clone size come straight from that table; D and trimming were deduced from the DNA. Among about 50,000 clones listed, approximately 88% were seen once. The CDR3 covers 16 residues. The germline V gene has CDR1 MGHRA and CDR2 YSYEKL. V gave up 0 bases and J gave up 5 bases; unmatched junction bases: 9. The receptor's source is a human donor in a cohort sampled during active COVID-19. The gene calls are TRBV4-1 and TRBJ2-5; 7 bases fit TRBD2. Sequenced material: peripheral blood. Written as DNA, the CDR3 is TGCGCCAGCAGCCAAGATCCAGCGGGAAAGGTGGAGACCCAGTACTTC. It specifies CASSQDPAGKVETQYF.